This T cell receptor beta chain is drawn from a study of blood T cell repertoires in COVID-19. Study-wide context: Donors of Cohort 3 who recovered were those that had two negative PCRs, clearance, or symptom resolution.

Living in about two dozen US areas, the participants were between roughly 18 and 90 years of age. Germline CDR1 is MDHEN and CDR2 is SYDVKM. Trimming removed 5 bases from V and 5 bases from J; junction bases left unmatched: 8. The CDR3 covers 15 residues. Per the original methods: Amplifying reference gene primers gave estimates of nucleated cell counts. Sequenced by immunoSEQ multiplex PCR; TCRdb stores in-frame clones only, minus some. Clone size and the V and J calls come from that table; the DNA yielded D and trimming. The sample yields a few hundred thousand clones, about 87% seen once. The J gene is TRBJ1-4, the V gene TRBV28, with TRBD1 matching over 7 bases. This receptor was taken from a man aged 35-49 years in a cohort exposed to, infected with or recovered from COVID-19 (not recorded which). Sequencing was performed on PBMCs or T cells enriched from blood (not recorded which). CDR3 residues: CASSPVTGSNEKLFF. The CDR3 nucleotides are TGTGCCAGCAGTCCCGTGACAGGGTCGAATGAAAAACTGTTTTTT.